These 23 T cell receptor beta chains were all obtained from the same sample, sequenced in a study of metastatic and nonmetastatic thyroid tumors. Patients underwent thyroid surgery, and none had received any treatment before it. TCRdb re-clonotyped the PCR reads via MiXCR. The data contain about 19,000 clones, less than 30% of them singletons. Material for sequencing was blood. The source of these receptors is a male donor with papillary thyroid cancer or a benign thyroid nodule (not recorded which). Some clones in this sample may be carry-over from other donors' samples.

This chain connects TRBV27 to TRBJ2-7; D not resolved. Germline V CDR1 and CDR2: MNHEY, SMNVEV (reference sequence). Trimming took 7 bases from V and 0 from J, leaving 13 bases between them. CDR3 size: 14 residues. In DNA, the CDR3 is TGTGCCAGCACCCGGGCTAGTGCCTCCTACGAGCAGTACTTC. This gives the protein CASTRASASYEQYF.

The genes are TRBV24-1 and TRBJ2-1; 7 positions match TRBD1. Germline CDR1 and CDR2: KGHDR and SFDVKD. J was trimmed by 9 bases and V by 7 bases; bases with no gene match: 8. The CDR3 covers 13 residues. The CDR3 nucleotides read TGTGCCACCAGCAAACAGGGGAGTGGTGAGCAGTTCTTC. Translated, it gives CATSKQGSGEQFF.

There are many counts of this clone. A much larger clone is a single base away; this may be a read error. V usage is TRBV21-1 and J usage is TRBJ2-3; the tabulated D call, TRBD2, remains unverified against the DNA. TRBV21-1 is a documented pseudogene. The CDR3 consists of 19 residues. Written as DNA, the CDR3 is TGTGCCAGCAGCACCGCCCCGGGACTAGTCCTTTCCCCTTCAGATACGCAGTATTTT. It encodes CASSTAPGLVLSPSDTQYF.

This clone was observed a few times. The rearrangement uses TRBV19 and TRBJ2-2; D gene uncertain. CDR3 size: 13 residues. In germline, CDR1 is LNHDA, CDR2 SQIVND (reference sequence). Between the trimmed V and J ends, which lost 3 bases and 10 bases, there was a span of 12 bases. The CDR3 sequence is CASSIQSGAELFF. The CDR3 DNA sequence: TGTGCCAGTAGTATCCAATCAGGAGCGGAGCTGTTTTTT.

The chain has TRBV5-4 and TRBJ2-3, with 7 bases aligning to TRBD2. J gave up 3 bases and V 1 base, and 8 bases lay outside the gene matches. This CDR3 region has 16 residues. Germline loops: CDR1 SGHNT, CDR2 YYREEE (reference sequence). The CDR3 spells CASSLSAGRTTDTQYF. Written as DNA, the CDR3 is TGTGCCAGCAGCTTGTCTGCCGGGAGGACGACAGATACGCAGTATTTT.

In DNA form, the CDR3 reads TGCAGTGCTAGAGACGGGACAGGGTCGAGCCAGCCCCAGCATTTT. It yields the protein CSARDGTGSSQPQHF. This chain connects TRBV20-1 to TRBJ1-5; 9 positions match TRBD1. Unmatched junction bases numbered 7, after V lost 0 bases and J lost 7 bases. From germline, CDR1 is DFQATT and CDR2 SNEGSKA (reference sequence). The CDR3 is 15 residues long.

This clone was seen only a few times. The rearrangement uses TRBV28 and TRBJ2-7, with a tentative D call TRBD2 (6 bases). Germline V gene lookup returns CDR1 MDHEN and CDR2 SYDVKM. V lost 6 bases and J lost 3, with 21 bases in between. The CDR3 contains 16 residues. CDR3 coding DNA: TGTGCCAGCAGCTTAGAGGCGGGGCAGGGTTACTACGAGCAGTACTTC. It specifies CASSLEAGQGYYEQYF. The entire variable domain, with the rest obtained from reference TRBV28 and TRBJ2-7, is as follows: DVKVTQSSRYLVKRTGEKVFLECVQDMDHENMFWYRQDPGLGLRLIYFSYDVKMKEKGDIPEGYSVSREKKERFSLILESASTNQTSMYLCASSLEAGQGYYEQYFGPGTRLTVT.

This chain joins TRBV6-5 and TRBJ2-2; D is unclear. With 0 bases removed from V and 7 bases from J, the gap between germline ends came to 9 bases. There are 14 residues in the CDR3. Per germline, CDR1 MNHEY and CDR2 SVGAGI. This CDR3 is CASSYSSWGGELFF. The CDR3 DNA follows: TGTGCCAGCAGTTACTCGAGCTGGGGCGGGGAGCTGTTTTTT.

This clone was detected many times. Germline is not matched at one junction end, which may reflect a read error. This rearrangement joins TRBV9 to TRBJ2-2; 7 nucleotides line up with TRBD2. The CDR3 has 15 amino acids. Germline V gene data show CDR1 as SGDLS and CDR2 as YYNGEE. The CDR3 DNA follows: TGTGCCAGCAGCGTAGAGAGCGGGGAAGACGGGAAGCTGTTTTTT. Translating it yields CASSVESGEDGKLFF.

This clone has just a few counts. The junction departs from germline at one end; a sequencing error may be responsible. CDR3 nucleotide sequence: TGTGCCAGCAGTTTGGCTAGCGGGCCTACCTACAATGAGCAGCTCTTC. This encodes CASSLASGPTYNEQLF. This chain links TRBV27 with TRBJ2-1; 8 positions match TRBD2. Looked up from germline, CDR1 is MNHEY and CDR2 is SMNVEV (reference sequence). The CDR3 runs to 16 residues.

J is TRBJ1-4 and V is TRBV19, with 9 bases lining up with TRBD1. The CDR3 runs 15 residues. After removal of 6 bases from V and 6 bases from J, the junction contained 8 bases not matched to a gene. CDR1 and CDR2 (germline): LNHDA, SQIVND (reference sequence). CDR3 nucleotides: TGTGCCAGTAGGCGGTGGACAGGGGAGGATGAAAAACTGTTTTTT. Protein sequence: CASRRWTGEDEKLFF.

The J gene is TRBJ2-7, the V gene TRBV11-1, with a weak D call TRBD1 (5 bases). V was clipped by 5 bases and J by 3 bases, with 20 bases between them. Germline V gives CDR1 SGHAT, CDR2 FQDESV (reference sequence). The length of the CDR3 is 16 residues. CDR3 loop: CASSLGLGSALYEQYF. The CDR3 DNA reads TGTGCCAGCAGCCTGGGGCTGGGGTCGGCGCTCTACGAGCAGTACTTC.

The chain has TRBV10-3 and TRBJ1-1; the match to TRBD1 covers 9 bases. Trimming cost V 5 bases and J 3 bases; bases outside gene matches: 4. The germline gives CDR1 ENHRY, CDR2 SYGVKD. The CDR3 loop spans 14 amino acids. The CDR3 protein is CAISNRGLDTEAFF. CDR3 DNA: TGTGCCATCAGTAACAGGGGGCTGGACACTGAAGCTTTCTTT.

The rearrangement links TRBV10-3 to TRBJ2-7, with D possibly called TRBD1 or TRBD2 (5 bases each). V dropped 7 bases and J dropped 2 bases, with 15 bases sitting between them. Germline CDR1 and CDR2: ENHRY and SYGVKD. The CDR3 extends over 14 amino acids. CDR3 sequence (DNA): TGTGCCATCATTGACCGGGACGGAGCCTACGAGCAGTACTTC. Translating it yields CAIIDRDGAYEQYF.

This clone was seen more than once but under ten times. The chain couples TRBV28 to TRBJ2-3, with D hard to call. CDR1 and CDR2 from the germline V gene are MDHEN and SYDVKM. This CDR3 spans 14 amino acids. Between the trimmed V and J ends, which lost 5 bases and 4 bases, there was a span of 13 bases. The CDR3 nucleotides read TGTGCCAGCAGTCTCCCGGGTGGGTCAGATACGCAGTATTTT. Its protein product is CASSLPGGSDTQYF.

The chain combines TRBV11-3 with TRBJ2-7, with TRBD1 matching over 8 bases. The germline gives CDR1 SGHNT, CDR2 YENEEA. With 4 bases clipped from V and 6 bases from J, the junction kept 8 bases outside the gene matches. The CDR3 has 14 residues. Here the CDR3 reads CASSSRPGQGEQYF. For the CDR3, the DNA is TGTGCCAGCAGCTCAAGACCCGGACAGGGCGAGCAGTACTTC.

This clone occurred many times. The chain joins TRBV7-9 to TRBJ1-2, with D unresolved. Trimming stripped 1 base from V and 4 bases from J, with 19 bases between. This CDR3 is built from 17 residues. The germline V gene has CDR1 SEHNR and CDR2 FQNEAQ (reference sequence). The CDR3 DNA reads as TGTGCCAGCAGCTTAGTTACGGCTATAATTTCCCGCTATGGCTACACCTTC. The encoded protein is CASSLVTAIISRYGYTF. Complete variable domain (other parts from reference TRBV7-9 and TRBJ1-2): DTGVSQNPRHKITKRGQNVTFRCDPISEHNRLYWYRQTLGQGPEFLTYFQNEAQLEKSRLLSDRFSAERPKGSFSTLEIQRTEQGDSAMYLCASSLVTAIISRYGYTFGSGTRLTVV.

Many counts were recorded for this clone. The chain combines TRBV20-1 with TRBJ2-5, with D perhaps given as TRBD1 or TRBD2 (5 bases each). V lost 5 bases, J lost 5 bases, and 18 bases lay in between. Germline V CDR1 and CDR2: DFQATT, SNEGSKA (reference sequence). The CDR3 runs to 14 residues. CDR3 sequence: CSAQTGPYTETQYF. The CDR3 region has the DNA TGCAGTGCTCAAACGGGACCCTATACGGAGACCCAGTACTTC.

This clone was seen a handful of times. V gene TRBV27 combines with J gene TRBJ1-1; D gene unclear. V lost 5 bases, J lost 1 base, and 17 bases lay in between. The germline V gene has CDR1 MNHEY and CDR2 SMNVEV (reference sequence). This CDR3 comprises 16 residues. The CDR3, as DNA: TGTGCCAGCAGTGCCGCAAAAGTGACGTGGAACACTGAAGCTTTCTTT. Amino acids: CASSAAKVTWNTEAFF.

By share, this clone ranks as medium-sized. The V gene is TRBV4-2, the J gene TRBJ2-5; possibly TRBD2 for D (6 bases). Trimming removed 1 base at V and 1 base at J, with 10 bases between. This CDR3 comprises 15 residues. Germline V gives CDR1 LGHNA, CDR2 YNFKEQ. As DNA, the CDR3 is TGTGCCAGCAGCCAAGGAAATAGCGGCCAAGAGACCCAGTACTTC. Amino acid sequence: CASSQGNSGQETQYF.

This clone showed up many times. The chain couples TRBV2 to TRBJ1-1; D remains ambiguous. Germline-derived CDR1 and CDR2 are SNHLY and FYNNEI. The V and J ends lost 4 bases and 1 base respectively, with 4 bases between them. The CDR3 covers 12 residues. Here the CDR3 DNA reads TGTGCCAGCAGTGCGGGGAACACTGAAGCTTTCTTT. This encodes CASSAGNTEAFF.

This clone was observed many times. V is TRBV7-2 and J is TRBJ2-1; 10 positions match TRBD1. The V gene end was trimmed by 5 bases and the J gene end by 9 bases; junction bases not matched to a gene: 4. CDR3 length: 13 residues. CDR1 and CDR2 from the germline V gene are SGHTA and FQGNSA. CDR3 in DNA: TGTGCCAGCAGCCCCGGGACAGGGGTTGAGCAGTTCTTC. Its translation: CASSPGTGVEQFF.

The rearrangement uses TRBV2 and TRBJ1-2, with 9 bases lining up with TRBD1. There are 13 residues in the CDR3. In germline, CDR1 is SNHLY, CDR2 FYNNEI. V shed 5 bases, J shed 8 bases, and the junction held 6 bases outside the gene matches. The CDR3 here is CASSTGTGKGYTF. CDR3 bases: TGTGCCAGCAGTACCGGGACAGGGAAAGGCTACACCTTC.